This T cell receptor (beta chain) originates from a study of cytomegalovirus exposure and HLA in healthy donors. Primers included in the PCR were 60 Vbeta and 13 Jbeta primers. Assay used: immunoSEQ multiplex PCR; TCRdb lists only in-frame clones, some missing. The sample includes 59,000 or so clones, around 86% of them seen just once. CDR1 and CDR2 from the germline V gene are MNHEY and SMNVEV (reference sequence). The CDR3 sequence is 14 residues long. With 8 bases clipped from V and 3 bases from J, the junction kept 10 bases outside the gene matches. Sequencing used PBMCs. The source is a female donor in good health and CMV-seronegative. The chain uses TRBV27 and TRBJ2-7; TRBD1 matches 7 bases. CDR3: CASSIGGRGYEQYF. CDR3 nucleotide sequence: TGTGCCAGCTCCATAGGGGGCAGGGGCTACGAGCAGTACTTC.